Following are 6 T cell receptor beta chains from one sample sequenced in a study of T cell responses to AZD1222 COVID-19 vaccine (dated by TCRdb to about 2021). The library relied on the immunoSEQ multiplex PCR assay. TCRdb took this table from immuneACCESS and kept in-frame rearrangements with V and J called. Such tables lack part of the clones; where checked against another copy, unresolved V genes explain under half of the gap, and the rest is unexplained. This sample comprises approximately 110,000 clones, approximately 96% of them detected only once. Roughly 2% of the sample lies in the top ten. The sample's time point label, decoded: baseline before first vaccination. The specimen was peripheral blood, collected on day 0 of AZD1222 vaccination. Source of these receptors: an adult in good health.

The chain employs TRBV5-1 and TRBJ2-2; 9 bases agree with TRBD2. This CDR3 region has 14 residues. J was trimmed by 7 bases and V by 4 bases; bases with no gene match: 5. Germline CDR1 reads SGHRS; CDR2 reads YFSETQ. As DNA, the CDR3 is TGCGCCAGCAGCCCGCGGGGGGGACGCGGGGAGCTGTTTTTT. Protein product: CASSPRGGRGELFF. Variable domain in full (rest from reference TRBV5-1 and TRBJ2-2): KAGVTQTPRYLIKTRGQQVTLSCSPISGHRSVSWYQQTPGQGLQFLFEYFSETQRNKGNFPGRFSGRQFSNSRSEMNVSTLELGDSALYLCASSPRGGRGELFFGEGSRLTVL.

This chain connects TRBV6-4 to TRBJ2-4; D may be TRBD2 (6 bases). Germline V gives CDR1 MRHNA, CDR2 SNTAGT. The CDR3 covers 13 residues. V dropped 3 bases and J dropped 5 bases, with 8 bases sitting between them. This CDR3 reads CASSEGGENIQYF. For the CDR3, the DNA is TGTGCCAGCAGTGAAGGCGGGGAAAACATTCAGTACTTC.

The V gene is TRBV19, the J gene TRBJ1-5, with TRBD1 identical over 9 bases. CDR1 is LNHDA and CDR2 is SQIVND in the germline V gene (reference sequence). V lost 3 bases, J lost 0 bases, and 6 bases stayed unmatched. The CDR3 length is 17 residues. CDR3 amino acids: CASSIGDRDYSNQPQHF. The CDR3 DNA is TGTGCCAGTAGTATTGGGGACAGGGACTATAGCAATCAGCCCCAGCATTTT.

The J gene is TRBJ2-7, the V gene TRBV6-5, with TRBD2 matching 11 bases. The germline V gene encodes CDR1 MNHEY and CDR2 SVGAGI. The trim removed 8 bases at V and 5 bases at J, leaving 8 bases unmatched. The CDR3 runs to 14 residues. The CDR3 here is CASRLAGGTNEQYF. The CDR3 DNA sequence: TGTGCCAGCCGCCTAGCGGGGGGAACTAACGAGCAGTACTTC.

J is TRBJ1-5 and V is TRBV28, with 7 nucleotides matching TRBD1. This CDR3 spans 15 amino acids. V was pared by 6 bases and J by 4 bases, with 9 bases of the junction left unmatched. Looked up from germline, CDR1 is MDHEN and CDR2 is SYDVKM. The chain's CDR3 is CASRLTGDRNQPQHF. The CDR3, as DNA: TGTGCCAGCAGATTAACAGGGGATCGTAATCAGCCCCAGCATTTT.

The chain uses TRBV29-1 and TRBJ1-1, with D hard to call. Germline CDR1 SQVTM, CDR2 ANQGSEA. CDR3 length: 13 amino acids. V lost 2 bases, J lost 1 base, and 8 bases lay in between. This CDR3 is CSVERQANTEAFF. The CDR3 DNA is TGCAGCGTTGAACGCCAAGCGAACACTGAAGCTTTCTTT. Together with reference TRBV29-1 and TRBJ1-1, the CDR3 gives the full variable domain: SAVISQKPSRDICQRGTSLTIQCQVDSQVTMMFWYRQQPGQSLTLIATANQGSEATYESGFVIDKFPISRPNLTFSTLTVSNMSPEDSSIYLCSVERQANTEAFFGQGTRLTVV.